This T cell receptor beta chain is from a study of blood T cells in healthy people across ages. Whole-study findings and limits: The recorded TCR beta diversity per million T cells decreased in a roughly linear manner with age. CMV infection status of these donors was not known.

The CDR3 spans 15 residues. Per the germline V gene, CDR1 is SGHTA and CDR2 is FQGNSA. To note about this clonotype: Its antigen is unknown. A read error may produce the germline difference seen at one junction end.

Primers used in a second PCR of roughly 7 to 12 cycles were a sample-barcoded 5' primer and a J-beta primer mix. Individual samples furnished no less than 3 million CDR3-containing paired-end reads apiece. TCRdb reanalysed the 5' RACE reads using MiXCR and keeps one entry per CDR3 protein. The sample has some 700,000 distinct CDR3 sequences, about a fifth seen once. Sequenced sample: blood. The chain carries TRBV7-2 and TRBJ2-5; possibly TRBD2 for D (6 bases). The TCR originated in a man in his 70s in good health. The CDR3 loop is CAGSFNFGGQETQYF. DNA for the CDR3: TGTGCCGGCAGCTTCAACTTTGGGGGGCAAGAGACCCAGTACTTC.